This T cell receptor (beta chain) was recorded in a study of OX40 agonist ivuxolimab in advanced cancers. About the study: Partial responses were achieved by three patients: one hepatocellular carcinoma, two cutaneous melanoma.

A few counts support this clone. This CDR3 is also generated by other DNA sequences in the sample. Germline assignment: CDR1 SGHTA and CDR2 FQGNSA. The CDR3 sequence is 11 residues long. With 2 bases removed from V and 3 bases from J, the gap between germline ends came to 2 bases. Libraries were prepared by immunoSEQ multiplex PCR; TCRdb keeps only in-frame clonotypes and omits some of them. Seen here are 100,000 to 110,000 clones, roughly 90% observed once, and the top ten hold 0.5% to 0.65%. This specimen consisted of CD4+ or CD8+ T cells sorted from blood, obtained in a trial of the OX40 agonist ivuxolimab. This TCR was sampled from an adult with an advanced solid tumor such as melanoma, head and neck, liver or kidney cancer. V and J are TRBV7-2 and TRBJ2-7; D gene unclear. The CDR3 coding sequence is TGTGCCAGCAGCTTAAACTACGAGCAGTACTTC. Amino acids: CASSLNYEQYF.